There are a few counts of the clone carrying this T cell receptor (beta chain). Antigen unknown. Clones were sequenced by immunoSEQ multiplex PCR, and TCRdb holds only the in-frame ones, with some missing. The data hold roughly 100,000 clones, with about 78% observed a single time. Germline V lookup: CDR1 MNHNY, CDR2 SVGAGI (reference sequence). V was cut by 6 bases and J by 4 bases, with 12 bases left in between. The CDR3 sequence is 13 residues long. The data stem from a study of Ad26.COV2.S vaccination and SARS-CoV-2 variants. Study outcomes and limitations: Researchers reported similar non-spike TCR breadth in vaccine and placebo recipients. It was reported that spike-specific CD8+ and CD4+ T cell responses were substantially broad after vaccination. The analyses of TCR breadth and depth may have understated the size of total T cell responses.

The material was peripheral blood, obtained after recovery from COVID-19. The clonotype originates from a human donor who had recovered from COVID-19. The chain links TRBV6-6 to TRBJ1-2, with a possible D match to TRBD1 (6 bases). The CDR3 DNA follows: TGTGCCAGCAGAATAACGGACAGCTATGGCTACACCTTC. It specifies CASRITDSYGYTF.